The subject of this entry is one T cell receptor (beta chain). The target antigen is unknown. Each TCR beta cDNA library carried unique molecular identifiers. TCRdb re-called the PCR reads through MiXCR, storing one row per CDR3 protein. The sample contains around 400,000 distinct CDR3 sequences, 30% to 40% of which appear only once. This sample was taken from a study of post-analysis software for immune sequencing data. Germline CDR1 is MNHEY and CDR2 is SVGAGI. CDR3 size: 13 residues. V gave up 5 bases and J gave up 0 bases, with 7 bases separating them. The study's findings and limits: Compared against controls, patients with multiple sclerosis displayed significantly lower normalized Chao1 diversity. TRBV segments more frequent in patients than in controls numbered a few and included TRBV5-6, TRBV5-1 and TRBV20-1.

The sample consisted of blood. The chain carries TRBV6-5 and TRBJ1-2, with D unclear. This receptor was identified in a girl aged 2 to 9 with multiple sclerosis. The CDR3 sequence: CASSLIANYGYTF. As DNA, the CDR3 is TGTGCCAGCAGTCTGATCGCTAACTATGGCTACACCTTC.